Below, one T cell receptor beta chain is given with its context. Assay used: immunoSEQ multiplex PCR; TCRdb lists only in-frame clones, some missing. The table has about 2.2 million clones, 85% to 95% seen once. Naive CD8 cells lacked CD45RO, underwent positive selection for CCR7 and left out terminally differentiated effector memory CD45RA+ cells. The CDR3 consists of 16 residues. CDR1 MNHEY and CDR2 SMNVEV come from the germline V gene (reference sequence). Trimming removed 6 bases from V and 9 bases from J; junction bases left unmatched: 13. This entry comes from a study of shared clonotypes between healthy human individuals.

The genes are TRBV27 and TRBJ2-1; 11 nucleotides align to TRBD1. This sequence originates from a man aged 18-30 years in good health. Some clones in this sample may be carry-over from other donors' samples. The sample was naive CD8+ T cells from PBMCs. CDR3 coding DNA: TGTGCCAGCAGCCCTCTCGGACAGGGGGCAATCAGTGAGCAGTTCTTC. Translating it yields CASSPLGQGAISEQFF.